Below, 4 T cell receptor beta chains from the same sample are listed, as sequenced in a study of human T cells and chemical hapten exposure. As for time point: pre-sensitization, week 0. Treatment meaning: therapeutic diphenylcyclopropenone sensitization with weekly scalp DPC. TCRdb processed the RACE reads anew with MiXCR; each CDR3 protein has one entry. The sample holds around 350,000 distinct CDR3 sequences; about 5% are singletons and the top ten take about 8.7%. This sample comprised whole blood, obtained in connection with sensitization to the hapten diphenylcyclopropenone (DPC). The receptors were sampled from a woman aged 18-29 years with alopecia areata. Some clones in this sample may be carry-over from other donors' samples.

This chain links TRBV12-3 or TRBV12-4 with TRBJ2-3; 10 bases line up with TRBD2. V shed 6 bases and J 8 bases; nucleotides not matched to a gene: 8. The CDR3 is made up of 14 amino acids. The DNA for the CDR3 is TGTGCCAGCAGGGGAGCGGGGGGGCCGGGTACGCAGTATTTT. It translates to CASRGAGGPGTQYF.

A few counts support this clonotype. The chain has TRBV5-1 and TRBJ2-2; D perhaps matches TRBD1 (6 bases). CDR1 is SGHRS and CDR2 is YFSETQ in the germline V gene. CDR3 length: 17 residues. With 4 bases removed from V and 0 bases from J, the gap between germline ends came to 16 bases. DNA for the CDR3: TGCGCCAGCAGCCCCCCTGGCGCAGGGGCGAACACCGGGGAGCTGTTTTTT. Translated: CASSPPGAGANTGELFF.

This clonotype was counted a few times. The CDR3 region is CSAYDGATYSYEQYF. The CDR3 DNA reads as TGCAGTGCTTACGATGGGGCCACTTACTCCTACGAGCAGTACTTC. J is TRBJ2-7 and V is TRBV20-1; D might be TRBD1 (5 bases). The CDR3 totals 15 residues. The germline gives CDR1 DFQATT, CDR2 SNEGSKA (reference sequence). With 5 bases removed from V and 0 bases from J, the gap between germline ends came to 17 bases.

This clonotype was recorded many times. This rearrangement joins TRBV20-1 to TRBJ2-5; possibly TRBD1 for D (6 bases). The CDR3 has 17 amino acids. V lost 2 bases, J lost 2 bases, and 21 bases lay in between. Germline V gives CDR1 DFQATT, CDR2 SNEGSKA (reference sequence). The CDR3 DNA is TGCAGTGCTAGACTACAGGGCCCGCCGCGCCAACAAGAGACCCAGTACTTC. Translating gives CSARLQGPPRQQETQYF.